This passage covers 30 T cell receptor beta chains from one sample sequenced in a study of T-cell reconstitution after alpha-beta-depleted transplantation in children. Unique molecular identifiers tagged the TCRbeta library. One entry per CDR3 protein, called by TCRdb with MiXCR from the PCR reads. The repertoire holds a few hundred thousand distinct CDR3 sequences, with roughly a quarter as singletons. This material consisted of PBMCs, taken before TCRalphabeta/CD19-depleted stem cell transplant. The receptors originated from a boy under two years old with Wiskott-Aldrich syndrome, due to receive a stem cell transplant.

This clonotype was seen a handful of times. V gene TRBV5-1 combines with J gene TRBJ2-7; 8 bases are shared with TRBD2. V was clipped by 4 bases and J by 4 bases; unmatched bases: 10. This CDR3 spans 15 amino acids. Germline CDR1 and CDR2: SGHRS and YFSETQ. The CDR3 here is CASSPTSGSPYEQYF. CDR3 nucleotide sequence: TGCGCCAGCAGCCCTACCAGCGGGAGCCCATACGAGCAGTACTTC.

V gene TRBV11-3 combines with J gene TRBJ2-3; 11 bases are a match to TRBD1. The V and J ends lost 1 base and 4 bases, in that order; junction bases with no gene match: 13. CDR1 and CDR2 (germline): SGHNT, YENEEA. The CDR3 contains 19 residues. This CDR3 is CASSLVGQGAVSWADTQYF. The CDR3 DNA reads as TGTGCCAGCAGCTTAGTCGGACAGGGGGCGGTGTCGTGGGCAGATACGCAGTATTTT.

V usage is TRBV5-1 and J usage is TRBJ2-2; D remains unclear. The CDR3 sequence is 15 residues long. CDR1 is SGHRS, CDR2 YFSETQ, per germline. V was clipped by 5 bases and J by 0 bases, with 11 bases between them. The CDR3 region is CASSLQPSNTGELFF. In DNA form, the CDR3 reads TGCGCCAGCAGTTTGCAGCCCTCGAACACCGGGGAGCTGTTTTTT.

The chain combines TRBV28 with TRBJ2-1, with D perhaps TRBD2 (6 bases). V shed 5 bases and J shed 11 bases, with 19 bases lying between them. The CDR3 contains 14 residues. Germline V gene lookup returns CDR1 MDHEN and CDR2 SYDVKM. The CDR3: CASSPPLGGSKQFF. For the CDR3, the DNA is TGTGCCAGCAGTCCCCCTCTGGGAGGTTCGAAGCAGTTCTTC.

A few counts support this clonotype. This chain connects TRBV5-1 to TRBJ2-1; 9 bases agree with TRBD2. The germline CDR1 and CDR2 sequences are SGHRS and YFSETQ. V lost 3 bases to trimming and J lost 0 bases; unmatched junction nucleotides: 10. The CDR3 is 18 amino acids. The CDR3 DNA sequence: TGCGCCAGCAGCTGGACTAGCGACACCTCTAGCTCCTACAATGAGCAGTTCTTC. Translated, it gives CASSWTSDTSSSYNEQFF.

This clonotype was counted a few times. J is TRBJ2-1 and V is TRBV27, with 10 bases identical to TRBD2. The CDR3 consists of 17 residues. Germline CDR1 reads MNHEY; CDR2 reads SMNVEV (reference sequence). V trimming: 3 bases; J trimming: 8 bases; junction bases outside the gene matches: 13. Written as DNA, the CDR3 is TGTGCCAGCAGTTTGATTCTAGCGGGAGTTTTAATTGATGAGCAGTTCTTC. Residues: CASSLILAGVLIDEQFF.

The chain recombines TRBV5-1 with TRBJ1-1, with 7 bases lining up with TRBD1. The CDR3 spans 14 residues. V dropped 4 bases and J dropped 5; count of bases not matched to a gene: 8. The germline CDR1 and CDR2 sequences are SGHRS and YFSETQ. The chain's CDR3 is CASSRRQGDTEAFF. Here the CDR3 DNA reads TGCGCCAGCAGCCGAAGACAGGGTGATACTGAAGCTTTCTTT.

The chain recombines TRBV10-3 with TRBJ2-7, with 11 bases that match TRBD2. J gave up 2 bases and V 8 bases, and 8 bases lay outside the gene matches. The germline gives CDR1 ENHRY, CDR2 SYGVKD. This CDR3 contains 15 residues. DNA of the CDR3: TGTGCCATCCAAAAGACTAGCGGGATTACCTACGAGCAGTACTTC. Its translation: CAIQKTSGITYEQYF.

This clonotype was seen a few times. The gene calls are TRBV7-9 and TRBJ2-1; D may be TRBD2 (5 bases). Per germline, CDR1 SEHNR and CDR2 FQNEAQ (reference sequence). V lost 5 bases, J lost 5 bases, and 13 bases lay in between. The CDR3 runs 14 residues. Written as DNA, the CDR3 is TGTGCCAGCAGCCCTACTAGACAAAACAATGAGCAGTTCTTC. Translation gives CASSPTRQNNEQFF.

The genes are TRBV7-3 and TRBJ1-4, with 11 nucleotides matching TRBD1. Germline loops: CDR1 SGHTA, CDR2 FQGTGA. V trimming: 4 bases; J trimming: 7 bases; junction bases outside the gene matches: 8. The CDR3 runs to 16 residues. As DNA, the CDR3 is TGTGCCAGCAGCTCGGCCGGGACAGGGGGTTCTGAAAAACTGTTTTTT. Its translation is CASSSAGTGGSEKLFF.

This rearrangement joins TRBV4-2 to TRBJ2-1; 9 nucleotides agree with TRBD2. The germline V gene encodes CDR1 LGHNA and CDR2 YNFKEQ. This CDR3 contains 14 residues. Trimming took 4 bases from V and 5 from J; bases not matched to a gene: 3. CDR3 in DNA: TGTGCCAGCAGCCGGGCTAGCGGGAACAATGAGCAGTTCTTC. It yields the protein CASSRASGNNEQFF.

The table lists this clonotype with a few counts. The V gene is TRBV5-1, the J gene TRBJ2-2, with TRBD2 as a possible D gene (5 bases). Trimming removed 0 bases at V and 5 bases at J, with 11 bases between. The CDR3 runs 15 residues. Per the germline V gene, CDR1 is SGHRS and CDR2 is YFSETQ. The CDR3 region is CASSLEGSRTGELFF. The DNA for the CDR3 is TGCGCCAGCAGCTTGGAAGGGAGTCGGACCGGGGAGCTGTTTTTT.

V and J are TRBV5-1 and TRBJ2-5; D tentatively fits TRBD1 or TRBD2 (5 bases each). CDR1 and CDR2 from the germline V gene are SGHRS and YFSETQ. This CDR3 has 15 residues. With 0 bases removed from V and 1 base from J, the gap between germline ends came to 10 bases. DNA for the CDR3: TGCGCCAGCAGCTTGGCTCCGGGGCCCCAAGAGACCCAGTACTTC. The encoded protein is CASSLAPGPQETQYF.

This clonotype was seen only a few times. The genes are TRBV29-1 and TRBJ2-7; 7 nucleotides match TRBD2. There are 14 residues in the CDR3. The V gene's germline CDR1 is SQVTM and CDR2 ANQGSEA. V shed 7 bases and J 5 bases; nucleotides not matched to a gene: 14. In nucleotides, the CDR3 is TGCAGCGGTTCGGATAGCGGGTCGAAGAACGAGCAGTACTTC. It translates to CSGSDSGSKNEQYF.

The genes are TRBV12-3 or TRBV12-4 and TRBJ2-7; no reliable D call. The CDR3 contains 12 residues. V shed 2 bases and J shed 5 bases, with 7 bases lying between them. The CDR3 reads CASSLLANEQYF. As DNA, the CDR3 is TGTGCCAGCAGTTTACTGGCCAACGAGCAGTACTTC.

The chain is built from TRBV20-1 and TRBJ2-3; 9 bases are shared with TRBD2. The CDR3 totals 19 residues. Germline CDR1 and CDR2: DFQATT and SNEGSKA (reference sequence). With 3 bases clipped from V and 3 bases from J, the junction kept 19 bases outside the gene matches. This chain's CDR3 is CSARGGEGCGRVWTDTQYF. DNA for the CDR3: TGCAGTGCTAGGGGCGGGGAGGGATGCGGGAGGGTATGGACAGATACGCAGTATTTT.

This chain links TRBV28 with TRBJ1-5, with 9 bases matching TRBD1. Trimming took 5 bases from V and 7 from J; bases not matched to a gene: 9. This CDR3 contains 15 residues. Germline assignment: CDR1 MDHEN and CDR2 SYDVKM. The CDR3 is CASSPGQGIWQPQHF. CDR3 nucleotides: TGTGCCAGCAGTCCCGGACAGGGGATATGGCAGCCCCAGCATTTT.

Turning to this clonotype: Just one base apart from a much larger clone, this may be a read error. The chain links TRBV7-2 to TRBJ2-5; D perhaps matches TRBD2 (6 bases). The CDR3 sequence is 16 residues long. The germline V gene encodes CDR1 SGHTA and CDR2 FQGNSA. V lost 4 bases and J 3 bases, leaving 18 bases between the germline ends. CDR3 sequence reads: CASSSRLDGGKETQYF. Here the CDR3 DNA reads TGTGCCAGCAGCTCCCGCCTGGACGGCGGGAAAGAGACCCAGTACTTC.

The V call is TRBV7-2, the J call TRBJ2-5, with TRBD2 matching 9 bases. V gave up 4 bases and J gave up 5 bases; unmatched junction bases: 14. Germline V gene sequence: CDR1 SGHTA, CDR2 FQGNSA. The CDR3 is 17 residues long. In DNA, the CDR3 is TGTGCCAGCAGCTCACCCGAGGGACTAGCAGGGACGGAGACCCAGTACTTC. Its protein is CASSSPEGLAGTETQYF.

The CDR3, as DNA: TGTGCCAGCAGCCCTTCCCCGAGCCTACTAGCCAAAAACATTCAGTACTTC. Translated, it gives CASSPSPSLLAKNIQYF. The V gene is TRBV9, the J gene TRBJ2-4; D is ambiguous. Germline V gene sequence: CDR1 SGDLS, CDR2 YYNGEE. V lost 4 bases, J lost 0 bases, and 17 bases lay in between. The CDR3 is 17 residues long.

The sample holds a few counts of this clonotype. The CDR3 spells CAYSRGASGELFF. For the CDR3, the DNA is TGTGCCTATTCGAGAGGGGCGTCCGGGGAGCTGTTTTTT. The V and J genes are TRBV6-2 or TRBV6-3 and TRBJ2-2; D may correspond to TRBD1 or TRBD2 (5 bases each). This CDR3 region has 13 residues. The germline gives CDR1 MNHEY, CDR2 SVGEGT. Trimming cost V 11 bases and J 6 bases, with 16 bases left between them.

DNA of the CDR3: TGTGCCATCAGTGAGCCTCTGACAGGGGGCGGTGGCTACACCTTC. Translating gives CAISEPLTGGGGYTF. The V gene is TRBV10-3, the J gene TRBJ1-2; 10 nucleotides match TRBD1. CDR3 size: 15 residues. CDR1 is ENHRY and CDR2 is SYGVKD in the germline V gene. V lost 2 bases, J lost 7 bases, and 7 bases stayed unmatched.

CDR3 residues: CASSLMTSGIYEQYF. CDR3 nucleotides: TGTGCCAGCAGCTTGATGACTAGCGGGATCTACGAGCAGTACTTC. V and J are TRBV5-5 and TRBJ2-7; 11 bases align to TRBD2. Germline V CDR1 and CDR2: SGHKS, YYEKEE (reference sequence). V was clipped by 1 base and J by 3 bases; unmatched bases: 3. This CDR3 has 15 amino acids.

This clonotype was detected only a few times. The chain combines TRBV20-1 with TRBJ2-5; 7 nucleotides line up with TRBD2. Losses at the gene ends were 4 bases for V and 5 bases for J; bases not matched to a gene: 10. Germline V gene lookup returns CDR1 DFQATT and CDR2 SNEGSKA (reference sequence). The length of the CDR3 is 14 residues. The CDR3 sequence is CSATDGPREETQYF. In DNA form, the CDR3 reads TGCAGTGCTACCGACGGACCGCGGGAGGAGACCCAGTACTTC.

The table lists this clonotype with a few counts. This sequence joins TRBV5-1 and TRBJ2-7; D gene ambiguous. Trimming stripped 5 bases from V and 0 bases from J, with 12 bases between. This CDR3 is 14 amino acids long. Germline V lookup: CDR1 SGHRS, CDR2 YFSETQ. CDR3 sequence reads: CASRMALGSYEQYF. The CDR3 nucleotides are TGCGCCAGCAGGATGGCACTTGGCTCCTACGAGCAGTACTTC. Full variable domain (outside the CDR3, taken from reference TRBV5-1 and TRBJ2-7): KAGVTQTPRYLIKTRGQQVTLSCSPISGHRSVSWYQQTPGQGLQFLFEYFSETQRNKGNFPGRFSGRQFSNSRSEMNVSTLELGDSALYLCASRMALGSYEQYFGPGTRLTVT.

The chain joins TRBV10-3 to TRBJ2-6, with D possibly matching TRBD1 (6 bases). The CDR3 is made up of 14 amino acids. Trimming cost V 4 bases and J 2 bases, with 6 bases left between them. CDR1 ENHRY and CDR2 SYGVKD come from the germline V gene. The CDR3 reads CAISAGAGANVLTF. DNA of the CDR3: TGTGCCATCAGTGCAGGGGCTGGGGCCAACGTCCTGACTTTC.

V is TRBV29-1 and J is TRBJ2-3, with D possibly matching TRBD2 (5 bases). Germline V lookup: CDR1 SQVTM, CDR2 ANQGSEA. The V end was cut by 7 bases, the J end by 4 bases, with 15 bases between. CDR3 length equals 13 residues. In DNA, the CDR3 is TGCAGCGCCCGAACTAGGTTGGCAGATACGCAGTATTTT. Translation gives CSARTRLADTQYF.

This clonotype was counted at least ten times. The chain uses TRBV20-1 and TRBJ2-2; a possible D gene is TRBD2 (5 bases). The CDR3 covers 15 residues. Deletions cut 0 bases from V and 0 bases from J, with 8 bases between. Germline lookup yields CDR1 DFQATT and CDR2 SNEGSKA (reference sequence). The CDR3 bases are TGCAGTGCTAGAGACGCGGGTTCGAACACCGGGGAGCTGTTTTTT. It encodes CSARDAGSNTGELFF.

The V gene is TRBV6-1, the J gene TRBJ2-5; D unresolved. V was trimmed by 6 bases and J by 1 base, leaving 9 bases between them. Germline assignment: CDR1 MNHNS and CDR2 SASEGT. The CDR3 runs to 13 residues. CDR3 in DNA: TGTGCCAGCAGCAAACGTACCCAAGAGACCCAGTACTTC. This sequence encodes CASSKRTQETQYF.

On this clonotype: Relative to the germline gene, one junction end is altered; a read error may explain this. V gene TRBV29-1 combines with J gene TRBJ2-1; 7 bases are a match to TRBD1. CDR1 is SQVTM, CDR2 ANQGSEA, per germline. CDR3 length: 12 residues. Here the CDR3 reads CSVGGQYNEGIF. The CDR3 nucleotides read TGCAGCGTTGGGGGACAGTACAATGAGGGGATCTTC.